This is a list of T cell receptor beta chains from one sample in a study of blood T cells in healthy people across ages. One entry per CDR3 protein results from TCRdb running MiXCR on the 5' RACE reads. The sample has about 780,000 distinct CDR3 sequences, about 26% seen once; the top ten hold about 3%. The sample also formed part of further work on T cells of mothers and their children.

Sequencing used blood. The receptors derive from a boy aged 5-17 years in good health. Both conserved end residues are part of each CDR3. The order of the fields is V gene, D gene, clone size, J gene, CDR3 DNA, CDR3 protein. D genes are given only for firm matches. Size values are once, few and many counts, or a class for expanded clones, and some rows have none.

TRBV5-1	.	few	TRBJ2-1	TGCGCCAGCAGCCCCATCGGGGCCGTAAGTGATGAGCAGTTCTTC	CASSPIGAVSDEQFF
TRBV6-5	.	.	TRBJ1-4	TGTGCCAGCAGTTACACCGGGACCCCGGCAACTAATGAAAAACTGTTTTTT	CASSYTGTPATNEKLFF
TRBV7-9	TRBD2	medium-sized	TRBJ2-1	TGTGCCAGCAGCGTCGCGGGGGGGGGGCGATACAATGAGCAGTTCTTC	CASSVAGGGRYNEQFF
TRBV20-1	.	.	TRBJ1-2	TGCAGTGCTCACCAGCCGGGACACCCCAACTATGGCTACACCTTC	CSAHQPGHPNYGYTF
TRBV29-1	.	few	TRBJ1-1	TGCAGCGGAGCTACAGTGATGAACACTGAAGCTTTCTTT	CSGATVMNTEAFF
TRBV9	.	few	TRBJ2-7	TGTGCCAGCAGCGGACAGCAGCCCGAGCAGTACTTC	CASSGQQPEQYF
TRBV5-1	.	few	TRBJ2-5	TGCGCCAGCAGCCGACCCTCAGGGGGGGAGACCCAGTACTTC	CASSRPSGGETQYF
TRBV5-1	.	.	TRBJ2-5	TGCGCCAGCAGCTTGACGGGGTATGAGACCCAGTACTTC	CASSLTGYETQYF
TRBV12-3/TRBV12-4	.	.	TRBJ2-2	TGTGCCAGCGGTCCCGGGGATAACACCGGGGAGCTGTTTTTT	CASGPGDNTGELFF
TRBV29-1	.	.	TRBJ2-7	TGCAGCGTTGTGGCAGCGTACGAGCAGTACTTC	CSVVAAYEQYF
TRBV5-1	TRBD1	few	TRBJ1-1	TGCGCCAGCACCCGGACAGGGGGCGCGGGTTGGGACACTGAAGCTTTCTTT	CASTRTGGAGWDTEAFF
TRBV25-1	.	.	TRBJ2-3	TGTGCCAGCAGTTTTCGGACCGGGAGCACAGATACGCAGTATTTT	CASSFRTGSTDTQYF
TRBV20-1	TRBD1	.	TRBJ1-2	TGCAGTGCTAGACCCCGACAGGGATCTAACTATGGCTACACCTTC	CSARPRQGSNYGYTF
TRBV29-1	.	few	TRBJ2-7	TGCAGCGCTCTGCTACGAGGGGAATCCTACGAGCAGTACTTC	CSALLRGESYEQYF
TRBV29-1	.	.	TRBJ1-5	TGCAGCGTTGAAGACGGCAATCAGCCCCAGCATTTT	CSVEDGNQPQHF
TRBV2	TRBD2	few	TRBJ2-7	TGTGCCAGCAGTGATCGACTAGCGGGGGGGCCGCACGAGCAGTACTTC	CASSDRLAGGPHEQYF
TRBV2	TRBD1	many	TRBJ2-7	TGTGCCAGCAGTCCAAGACCCGGGACAGAATACGAGCAGTACTTC	CASSPRPGTEYEQYF
TRBV4-1	.	.	TRBJ2-7	TGCGCCAGCAGGGCTGGGGGGTCCCACGAGCAGTACTTC	CASRAGGSHEQYF
TRBV12-3/TRBV12-4	TRBD2	.	TRBJ2-1	TGTGCCAGCAGACCCCGAACTAGCGGGGGAAGCAATGAGCAGTTCTTC	CASRPRTSGGSNEQFF
TRBV5-6	TRBD2	.	TRBJ2-5	TGTGCCAGCAGCTCACCACTAGCGGGGGGGCGTTTGACCCAGTACTTC	CASSSPLAGGRLTQYF
TRBV27	TRBD1	few	TRBJ2-1	TGTGCCAGCAGTGAAGGACAGGGGGGAGTGAATGAGCAGTTCTTC	CASSEGQGGVNEQFF
TRBV12-3/TRBV12-4	.	few	TRBJ2-1	TGTGCCAGCAAGGGGCGAGGGGGTCCAGGGCAGTTCTTC	CASKGRGGPGQFF
TRBV5-1	.	.	TRBJ2-3	TGCGCCAGCAGCCCTGGAGACACGGGCTCGCAGTATTTT	CASSPGDTGSQYF